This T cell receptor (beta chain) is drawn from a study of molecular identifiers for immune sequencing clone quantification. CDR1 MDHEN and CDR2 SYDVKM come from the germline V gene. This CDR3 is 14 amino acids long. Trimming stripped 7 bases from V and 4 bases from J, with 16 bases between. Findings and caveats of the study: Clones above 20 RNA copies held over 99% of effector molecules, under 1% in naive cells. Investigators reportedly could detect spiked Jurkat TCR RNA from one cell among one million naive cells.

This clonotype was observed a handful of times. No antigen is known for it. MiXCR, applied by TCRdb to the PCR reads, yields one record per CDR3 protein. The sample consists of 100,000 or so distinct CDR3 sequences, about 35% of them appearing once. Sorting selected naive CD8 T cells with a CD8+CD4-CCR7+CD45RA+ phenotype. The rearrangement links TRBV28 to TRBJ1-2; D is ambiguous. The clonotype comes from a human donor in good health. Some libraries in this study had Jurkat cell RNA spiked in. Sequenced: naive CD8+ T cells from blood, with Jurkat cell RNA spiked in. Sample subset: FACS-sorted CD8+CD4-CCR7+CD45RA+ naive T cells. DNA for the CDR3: TGTGCCAGCAAGGTCCGGGCAAGAACCTATGGCTACACCTTC. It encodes CASKVRARTYGYTF.